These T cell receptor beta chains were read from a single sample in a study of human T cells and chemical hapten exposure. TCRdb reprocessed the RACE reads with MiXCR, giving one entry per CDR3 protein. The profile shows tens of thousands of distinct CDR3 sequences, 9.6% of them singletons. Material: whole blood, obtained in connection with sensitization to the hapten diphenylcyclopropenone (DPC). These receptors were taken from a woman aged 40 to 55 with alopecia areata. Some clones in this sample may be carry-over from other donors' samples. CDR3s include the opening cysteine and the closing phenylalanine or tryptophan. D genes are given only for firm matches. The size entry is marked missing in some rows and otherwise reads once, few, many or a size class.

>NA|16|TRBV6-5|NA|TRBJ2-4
TGTGCCAGCAGGTCCTCCCGGACCGGGAACAAAAACATTCAGTACTTC
CASRSSRTGNKNIQYF
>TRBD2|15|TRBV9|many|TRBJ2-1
TGTGCCAGCAGCGTTGTCGGGGGGGCCTACAATGAGCAGTTCTTC
CASSVVGGAYNEQFF
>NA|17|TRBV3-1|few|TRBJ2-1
TGTGCCAGCAGCCATCCGGACAGTTTGGGCGCCTACAATGAGCAGTTCTTC
CASSHPDSLGAYNEQFF
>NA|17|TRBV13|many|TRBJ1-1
TGTGCCAGCAGCTTAGGGGCAGAAACCCAACGCCCCACTGAAGCTTTCTTT
CASSLGAETQRPTEAFF
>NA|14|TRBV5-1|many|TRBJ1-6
TGCGCCAGCAGCCCCCTCGGTGCAGGCTCACCCCTCCACTTT
CASSPLGAGSPLHF
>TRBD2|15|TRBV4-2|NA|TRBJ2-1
TGTGCCAGCAGCCAATTGGCGGGGGGGGATAATGAGCAGTTCTTC
CASSQLAGGDNEQFF
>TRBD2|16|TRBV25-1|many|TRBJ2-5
TGTGCCAGCAGTGAAGATCGTCTAGCGGGGGCCAAGACCCAGTACTTC
CASSEDRLAGAKTQYF
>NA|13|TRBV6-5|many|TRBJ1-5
TGTGCCAGCAGTTTGGGGTCTAATCAGCCCCAGCATTTT
CASSLGSNQPQHF
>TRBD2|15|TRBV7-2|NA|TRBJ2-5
TGTGCCAGCAGCTTAGGCCCCGGGGGGAGAGAGACCCAGTACTTC
CASSLGPGGRETQYF
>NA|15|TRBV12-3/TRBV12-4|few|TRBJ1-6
TGTGCCAGCAGTTTGACCGGCAGTTTTGGTTCACCCCTCCACTTT
CASSLTGSFGSPLHF
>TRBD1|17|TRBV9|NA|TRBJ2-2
TGTGCCAGCAGCGTAGGATATTCCCGGGACAGGGGGGAGGAGCTGTTTTTT
CASSVGYSRDRGEELFF
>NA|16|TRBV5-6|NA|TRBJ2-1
TGTGCCAGCAGCTTTGGTCAGTGGGGGGCCTTCAATGAGCAGTTCTTC
CASSFGQWGAFNEQFF
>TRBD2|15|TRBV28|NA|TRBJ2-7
TGTGCCAGCAGCCGAACTAGCGGGTTCCGTTACGAGCAGTACTTC
CASSRTSGFRYEQYF
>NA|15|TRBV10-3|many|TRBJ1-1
TGTGCCATCAGTGGAACGACAGGCCCGGGGACTGAAGCTTTCTTT
CAISGTTGPGTEAFF
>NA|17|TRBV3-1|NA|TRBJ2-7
TGTGCCAGCAGCCCCAGACTTACCGGCATCACCCTCTACGAGCAGTACTTC
CASSPRLTGITLYEQYF
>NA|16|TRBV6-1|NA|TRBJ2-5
TGTGCCAGCAGTAAAGGGGGATTCAGGAGCCAAGAGACCCAGTACTTC
CASSKGGFRSQETQYF
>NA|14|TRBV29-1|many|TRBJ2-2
TGCAGCGGCCAGGGGAAGCGGGTCACCGGGGAGCTGTTTTTT
CSGQGKRVTGELFF
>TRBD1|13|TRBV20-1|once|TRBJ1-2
TGCAGTGCGGCAGACAGGGGGGCCTATGGCTACACCTTC
CSAADRGAYGYTF
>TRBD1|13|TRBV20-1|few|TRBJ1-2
TGCAGTGCTAGGGGACAGGAAAACTATGGCTACACCTTC
CSARGQENYGYTF
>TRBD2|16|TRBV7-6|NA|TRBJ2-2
TGTGCCAGCAAAGGTAGCGGGGGGCCGTACACCGGGGAGCTGTTTTTT
CASKGSGGPYTGELFF
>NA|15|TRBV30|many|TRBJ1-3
TGTGCCTGGAGTTTTACCGGGACGGCTGGAAACACCATATATTTT
CAWSFTGTAGNTIYF
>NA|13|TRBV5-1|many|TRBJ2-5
TGCGCCAGCAGCTTTCTAGGAGGAGAGACCCAGTACTTC
CASSFLGGETQYF
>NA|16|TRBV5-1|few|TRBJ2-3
TGCGCCAGCAGCTTGGCACCAGGGCCCAGCACAGATACGCAGTATTTT
CASSLAPGPSTDTQYF
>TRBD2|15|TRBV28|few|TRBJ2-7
TGTGCCAGCAATGTAGCGGGGGGCCCTACCTACGAGCAGTACTTC
CASNVAGGPTYEQYF
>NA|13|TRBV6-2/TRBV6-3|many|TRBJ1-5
TGTGCCAGCAGTTACGAAAGCAATCAGCCCCAGCATTTT
CASSYESNQPQHF
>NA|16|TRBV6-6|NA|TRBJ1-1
TGTGCCAGCAGTGTTGCCGGGACTTGGGTGAACACTGAAGCTTTCTTT
CASSVAGTWVNTEAFF
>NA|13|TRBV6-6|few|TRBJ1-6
TGTGCCAGCAGACGGGAAAAAGGGACCCCCCTCCACTTT
CASRREKGTPLHF
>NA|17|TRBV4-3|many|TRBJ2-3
TGCGCCAGCAGCCAAGGCCCGAATTTGCTCGGTAGGGATACGCAGTATTTT
CASSQGPNLLGRDTQYF
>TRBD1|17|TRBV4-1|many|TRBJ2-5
TGCGCCAGCAGCCACTCCCCGGACAGGGGGGCCCAAGAGACCCAGTACTTC
CASSHSPDRGAQETQYF
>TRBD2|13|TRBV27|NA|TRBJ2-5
TGTGCCAGCAGTTGGGCGGGGGACGGGACCCAGTACTTC
CASSWAGDGTQYF
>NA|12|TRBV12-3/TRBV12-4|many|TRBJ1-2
TGTGCCAGCAGTTTGAGCGTGTGGGGCTACACCTTC
CASSLSVWGYTF
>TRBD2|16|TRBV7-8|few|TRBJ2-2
TGTGCCAGCAGCTTCACTAGCGGGGGGAACACCGGGGAGCTGTTTTTT
CASSFTSGGNTGELFF
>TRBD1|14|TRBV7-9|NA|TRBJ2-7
TGTGCCAGCAGCGAACAGGGGGCGCGACTCAAGCAGTACTTC
CASSEQGARLKQYF
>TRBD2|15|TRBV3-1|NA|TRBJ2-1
TGTGCCAGCAGTCCCGGAGTTCGGGGGGGCGATGAGCAGTTCTTC
CASSPGVRGGDEQFF
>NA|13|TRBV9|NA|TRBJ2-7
TGTGCCAGCAGCGTACAGGGTGGGGACGAGCAGTACTTC
CASSVQGGDEQYF
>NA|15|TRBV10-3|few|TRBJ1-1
TGTGCCATCAGTGAAGGGGCAGGGTCGAACACTGAAGCTTTCTTT
CAISEGAGSNTEAFF
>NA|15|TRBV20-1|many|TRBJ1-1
TGCAGTGCTAGAGATCAGGCCCAGGGATACACTGAAGCTTTCTTT
CSARDQAQGYTEAFF
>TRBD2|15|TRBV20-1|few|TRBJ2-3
TGCAGTGCTAGAAACAGACTAGCGGGGATAGATACGCAGTATTTT
CSARNRLAGIDTQYF
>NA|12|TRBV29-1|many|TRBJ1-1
TGCAGCGTTCAAGGGGTGAGCACTGAAGCTTTCTTT
CSVQGVSTEAFF
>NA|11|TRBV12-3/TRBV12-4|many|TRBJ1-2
TGTGCCAGCAGTTTGGGCTATGGCTACACCTTC
CASSLGYGYTF
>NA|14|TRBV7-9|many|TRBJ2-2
TGTGCCAGCAGCTTACGATCGGGGCCCGGGGAGCTGTTTTTT
CASSLRSGPGELFF
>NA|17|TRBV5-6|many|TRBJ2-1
TGTGCCAGCAGCTATATGACCCTGGGAGGGGGGTACAATGAGCAGTTCTTC
CASSYMTLGGGYNEQFF
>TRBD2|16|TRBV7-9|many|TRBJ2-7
TGTGCCAGCAGCCCACGACTAGCGGGGGGACCCTACGAGCAGTACTTC
CASSPRLAGGPYEQYF
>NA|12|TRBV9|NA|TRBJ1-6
TGTGCCAGCAGCGCAGGGAATTCACCCCTCCACTTT
CASSAGNSPLHF
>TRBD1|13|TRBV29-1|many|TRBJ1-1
TGCAGCGCCGTACAGGGGGCGGCCACTGAAGCTTTCTTT
CSAVQGAATEAFF
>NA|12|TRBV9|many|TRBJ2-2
TGTGCCAGCAGCGTAGGAACCGGGGAGCTGTTTTTT
CASSVGTGELFF
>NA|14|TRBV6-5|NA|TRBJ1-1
TGTGCCAGCAGTTACGGGGGAGAGAACACTGAAGCTTTCTTT
CASSYGGENTEAFF
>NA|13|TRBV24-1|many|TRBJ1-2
TGTGCCACCAGTGAAAGGCCGGGCAAGGGCTACACCTTC
CATSERPGKGYTF
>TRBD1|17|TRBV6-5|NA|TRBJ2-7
TGTGCCAGCAGTCCTACCCCGGGACAGGGGGTTGTCTACGAGCAGTACTTC
CASSPTPGQGVVYEQYF
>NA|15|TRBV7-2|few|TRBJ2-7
TGTGCCAGCAGCTCCGACCGGGCCCTGACCTACGAGCAGTACTTC
CASSSDRALTYEQYF